The present TCR beta chain was sequenced within a study of blood T cell repertoires in COVID-19. Background on the study: Researchers got acute and convalescent COVID-19 samples from the United States, Italy and Spain.

Measured with immunoSEQ multiplex PCR; TCRdb has only the in-frame clones, and not every one. The sample lists 15,000 to 20,000 clones, more than 85% seen once, with 5.7% in the top ten. The TCR comes from a human donor in a cohort sampled during active COVID-19. Sequencing was carried out using peripheral blood.

The CDR3 is CASWPDRGSEQYF. CDR3 sequence (DNA): TGTGCCAGCTGGCCGGACAGGGGCTCCGAGCAGTACTTC. The chain joins TRBV18 to TRBJ2-7; 9 bases are shared with TRBD1. Germline CDR1 reads KGHSH; CDR2 reads LQKENI. This CDR3 is built from 13 residues. The junction had 7 bases not matched to a gene; V was cut back by 7 bases and J by 6 bases.